The 20 T cell receptor beta chains below all came from one sample that was sequenced in a study of cytomegalovirus exposure and HLA in healthy donors (TCRdb year 2017). To prepare the library, the immunoSEQ multiplex PCR assay was applied. For the multiplex PCR, a mixture combining 60 forward primers for TCR Vbeta segments and 13 reverse primers for TCR Jbeta segments was used. The table comes from immuneACCESS by way of TCRdb, which keeps in-frame sequences with V and J called. Part of the clones is missing from these tables; in studies checked, under half for an unresolved V gene and the rest for unknown reasons. The sample includes over 150,000 clones, with roughly 78% observed a single time. Under 2.5% of the sample belongs to the ten largest clones. The sequenced material came from PBMCs. All receptors derive from a man aged 35 to 55 in good health and CMV-seronegative.

This clone was observed a handful of times. The rearrangement links TRBV5-5 to TRBJ2-3; 9 bases align to TRBD1. Germline loops: CDR1 SGHKS, CDR2 YYEKEE (reference sequence). V was clipped by 5 bases and J by 4 bases; unmatched bases: 17. This CDR3 contains 18 residues. CDR3 sequence: CASSSFHRDRVKADTQYF. The CDR3 DNA reads TGTGCCAGCAGTTCATTCCACCGGGACAGGGTTAAGGCAGATACGCAGTATTTT.

The chain combines TRBV7-9 with TRBJ2-3; 8 bases agree with TRBD2. J gave up 2 bases and V 4 bases, and 11 bases lay outside the gene matches. This CDR3 comprises 17 residues. Germline CDR1 SEHNR, CDR2 FQNEAQ (reference sequence). CDR3 amino acids: CASSSRKTSGITDTQYF. DNA of the CDR3: TGTGCCAGCAGCTCTCGAAAAACTAGCGGCATCACAGATACGCAGTATTTT. The full variable domain, rest sourced from reference TRBV7-9 and TRBJ2-3, is DTGVSQNPRHKITKRGQNVTFRCDPISEHNRLYWYRQTLGQGPEFLTYFQNEAQLEKSRLLSDRFSAERPKGSFSTLEIQRTEQGDSAMYLCASSSRKTSGITDTQYFGPGTRLTVL.

The chain carries TRBV5-6 and TRBJ1-2, with 7 positions matching TRBD1. J was trimmed by 5 bases and V by 2 bases; bases with no gene match: 3. Germline loops: CDR1 SGHDT, CDR2 YYEEEE. This CDR3 has 13 residues. The CDR3 DNA follows: TGTGCCAGCAGCTTCGGACAGGCTTATGGCTACACCTTC. Residues: CASSFGQAYGYTF.

The rearrangement uses TRBV28 and TRBJ2-1; 10 nucleotides align to TRBD2. CDR3 length equals 16 residues. The V segment lost 3 bases and the J segment 7 bases; nucleotides outside the gene matches: 9. Germline V gene sequence: CDR1 MDHEN, CDR2 SYDVKM. Here the CDR3 reads CASSFRLAGVGNEQFF. The CDR3 DNA reads TGTGCCAGCAGTTTTAGGCTAGCGGGAGTAGGGAATGAGCAGTTCTTC.

The chain uses TRBV4-1 and TRBJ1-5; TRBD1 might be the D (6 bases). The CDR3 totals 14 residues. With 0 bases removed from V and 4 bases from J, the gap between germline ends came to 7 bases. Germline V gives CDR1 MGHRA, CDR2 YSYEKL. CDR3 nucleotide sequence: TGCGCCAGCAGCCAAGACAGGGGAAATCAGCCCCAGCATTTT. It translates to CASSQDRGNQPQHF.

V and J are TRBV13 and TRBJ2-5; 8 bases are a match to TRBD1. Germline CDR1 and CDR2: PRHDT and FYEKMQ (reference sequence). This CDR3 has 15 residues. J lost 1 base, V lost 5 bases, and 6 bases had no gene match. The CDR3 region is CASSGDRGFQETQYF. The CDR3 DNA reads TGTGCCAGCAGCGGCGACAGGGGATTCCAAGAGACCCAGTACTTC. The full variable domain, its missing parts supplied by reference TRBV13 and TRBJ2-5, is AAGVIQSPRHLIKEKRETATLKCYPIPRHDTVYWYQQGPGQDPQFLISFYEKMQSDKGSIPDRFSAQQFSDYHSELNMSSLELGDSALYFCASSGDRGFQETQYFGPGTRLLVL.

The chain recombines TRBV19 with TRBJ1-2, with D tentatively TRBD1 (5 bases). Per the germline V gene, CDR1 is LNHDA and CDR2 is SQIVND (reference sequence). V shed 5 bases and J shed 5 bases, with 18 bases lying between them. CDR3 size: 15 residues. The CDR3 DNA is TGTGCCAGTAGTTCAAAAGGGGCAGGGATGTATGGCTACACCTTC. This codes for CASSSKGAGMYGYTF. Full variable domain (missing parts from reference TRBV19 and TRBJ1-2): DGGITQSPKYLFRKEGQNVTLSCEQNLNHDAMYWYRQDPGQGLRLIYYSQIVNDFQKGDIAEGYSVSREKKESFPLTVTSAQKNPTAFYLCASSSKGAGMYGYTFGSGTRLTVV.

This clone was counted a single time. The rearrangement joins TRBV5-1 to TRBJ2-3; D might be TRBD2 (5 bases). CDR1 is SGHRS and CDR2 is YFSETQ in the germline V gene. The CDR3 runs 16 residues. V was trimmed by 5 bases and J by 2 bases, leaving 18 bases between them. CDR3 region: CASSRTDRADTDTQYF. The CDR3 bases are TGCGCCAGCAGTCGAACAGACCGAGCGGACACAGATACGCAGTATTTT.

The chain recombines TRBV10-3 with TRBJ2-2, with 11 bases identical to TRBD2. Germline values: CDR1 ENHRY, CDR2 SYGVKD. The V gene end was trimmed by 6 bases and the J gene end by 2 bases; junction bases not matched to a gene: 5. The CDR3 sequence is 16 residues long. The CDR3 DNA reads as TGTGCCATCAGCCAGACTAGCGGGGTCAACACCGGGGAGCTGTTTTTT. Its translation is CAISQTSGVNTGELFF.

This chain uses TRBV6-4 with TRBJ2-5; D call uncertain. Gene TRBJ2-7 matches the end of the DNA better, so the J call may be wrong. Germline CDR1 reads MRHNA; CDR2 reads SNTAGT. The CDR3 loop spans 14 amino acids. CDR3 DNA: TGTGCCAGCAGTGACTCCTGGTCGTCCTACGAGCAGTACTTC. This encodes CASSDSWSSYEQYF.

About this clone: The junction does not match germline at one end; this may be a read error. V usage is TRBV5-4 and J usage is TRBJ2-1; D unclear. This CDR3 has 13 amino acids. Germline V gene data show CDR1 as SGHNT and CDR2 as YYREEE (reference sequence). This CDR3 is CASSLGSFNEQFF. The CDR3, as DNA: TGTGCCAGCAGCTTGGGTTCCTTCAATGAGCAGTTCTTC. Drawing the rest from reference TRBV5-4 and TRBJ2-1, the complete variable domain is ETGVTQSPTHLIKTRGQQVTLRCSSQSGHNTVSWYQQALGQGPQFIFQYYREEENGRGNFPPRFSGLQFPNYSSELNVNALELDDSALYLCASSLGSFNEQFFGPGTRLTVL.

The V call is TRBV7-2, the J call TRBJ1-3, with 9 bases matching TRBD1. CDR1 SGHTA and CDR2 FQGNSA come from the germline V gene. The CDR3 totals 16 residues. V lost 4 bases and J lost 4; bases outside the gene matches: 8. The CDR3 reads CASSSIHRGLGNTIYF. The CDR3 DNA reads as TGTGCCAGCAGCTCCATCCACAGGGGGCTCGGAAACACCATATATTTT.

As DNA, the CDR3 is TGCGCCAGCAGCTTAGGACTAGCGGGCACCGGGGAGCTGTTTTTT. It encodes CASSLGLAGTGELFF. The rearrangement links TRBV5-1 to TRBJ2-2; 11 positions agree with TRBD2. The V and J ends lost 2 bases and 4 bases, in that order; junction bases with no gene match: 1. Germline V gene data show CDR1 as SGHRS and CDR2 as YFSETQ. CDR3 length equals 15 residues.

This clone was counted once. The chain links TRBV9 to TRBJ2-1; D is possibly TRBD2 (6 bases). Trimming took off 0 bases at V and 8 bases at J, with 15 bases between the two ends. This CDR3 region has 15 residues. CDR1 SGDLS and CDR2 YYNGEE come from the germline V gene. CDR3 in DNA: TGTGCCAGCAGCGTAGAGACGGGAGCTTGGCATGAGCAGTTCTTC. Translation gives CASSVETGAWHEQFF.

This chain's CDR3 is CASRPDRWGNTIYF. For the CDR3, the DNA is TGTGCCAGCAGGCCAGACAGGTGGGGAAACACCATATATTTT. V is TRBV6-9 and J is TRBJ1-3; tentatively, D is TRBD1 (6 bases). V was cut by 6 bases and J by 4 bases, with 13 bases left in between. The CDR3 contains 14 residues. Germline CDR1 and CDR2: MNHGY and SVAAGI.

J is TRBJ2-4 and V is TRBV6-6; D is possibly TRBD2 (5 bases). The ends were cut back, 5 bases at V and 12 bases at J, with 14 bases in the middle. CDR3 length: 12 amino acids. From germline, CDR1 is MNHNY and CDR2 SVGAGI (reference sequence). The CDR3 nucleotides read TGTGCCAGCAGTGAGCGGAACAATAGTCAGTACTTC. As protein: CASSERNNSQYF.

The chain joins TRBV6-5 to TRBJ1-5; 9 bases align to TRBD1. The CDR3 has 15 residues. The trim removed 4 bases at V and 0 bases at J, leaving 1 base unmatched. CDR1 MNHEY and CDR2 SVGAGI come from the germline V gene. The CDR3 spells CASSWTGDSNQPQHF. CDR3 coding DNA: TGTGCCAGCAGTTGGACAGGGGATAGCAATCAGCCCCAGCATTTT.

The chain links TRBV7-2 to TRBJ2-5; TRBD2 matches 14 bases. The CDR3 runs 18 residues. Germline lookup yields CDR1 SGHTA and CDR2 FQGNSA. Unmatched junction bases numbered 8, after V lost 1 base and J lost 4 bases. The CDR3 is CASSLVRLAGGRGETQYF. CDR3 bases: TGTGCCAGCAGCTTAGTCCGACTAGCGGGAGGGCGAGGAGAGACCCAGTACTTC. Variable domain in full (rest from reference TRBV7-2 and TRBJ2-5): GAGVSQSPSNKVTEKGKDVELRCDPISGHTALYWYRQSLGQGLEFLIYFQGNSAPDKSGLPSDRFSAERTGGSVSTLTIQRTQQEDSAVYLCASSLVRLAGGRGETQYFGPGTRLLVL.

J is TRBJ1-1 and V is TRBV27, with 7 bases matching TRBD1. The CDR3 covers 16 residues. Looked up from germline, CDR1 is MNHEY and CDR2 is SMNVEV (reference sequence). Trimming took 7 bases from V and 0 from J; bases not matched to a gene: 11. The chain's CDR3 is CASKELPTGMNTEAFF. CDR3 DNA: TGTGCCAGCAAGGAACTCCCGACAGGGATGAACACTGAAGCTTTCTTT.

The J gene is TRBJ2-3, the V gene TRBV5-1; 7 bases agree with TRBD1. The CDR3 length is 15 residues. The V and J ends lost 4 bases and 3 bases, in that order; junction bases with no gene match: 8. Germline V lookup: CDR1 SGHRS, CDR2 YFSETQ. The CDR3 is CASSIRQGATDTQYF. In DNA, the CDR3 is TGCGCCAGCAGCATTAGACAGGGAGCGACAGATACGCAGTATTTT. Full variable domain (missing parts from reference TRBV5-1 and TRBJ2-3): KAGVTQTPRYLIKTRGQQVTLSCSPISGHRSVSWYQQTPGQGLQFLFEYFSETQRNKGNFPGRFSGRQFSNSRSEMNVSTLELGDSALYLCASSIRQGATDTQYFGPGTRLTVL.